Sequencing of this T cell receptor (beta chain) was carried out in a study of prognosis after radiotherapy for stage I lung cancer. Overall study: Every lung cancer patient of the non-small cell type was deemed medically inoperable.

Findings of the study overall: Lower Shannon entropy values were found after stereotactic body radiation therapy in patients who developed distant metastases.

In regard to this clonotype: What it binds is not known.

CDR1 is SGHVS and CDR2 is FQNEAQ in the germline V gene. V gave up 5 bases and J gave up 3 bases; unmatched junction bases: 6. The CDR3 totals 15 residues. Amplification of TCR beta CDR3 from genomic DNA used two-round multiplex PCR. First-round PCR amplification was performed with primers specific to each TRBV and TRBJ gene. TCRdb reprocessed the multiplex PCR reads with MiXCR, giving one entry per CDR3 protein. In the table there are fewer than 14,000 distinct CDR3 sequences, approximately 50% of which are singletons. Sample: PBMCs, taken before or after stereotactic body radiation therapy (not recorded which). The genes are TRBV7-8 and TRBJ2-1, with 8 positions matching TRBD2. The TCR was taken from a donor over 45 with non-small cell lung cancer. The CDR3 coding sequence is TGTGCCAGCAGCCGCGGACTAGCAAGCTACAATGAGCAGTTCTTC. This codes for CASSRGLASYNEQFF.